This TCR beta chain comes out of a study of blood T cell repertoires in COVID-19. The CDR3 has 13 residues. Trimming took off 2 bases at V and 4 bases at J, with 8 bases between the two ends. The count of this clone is one. The method was immunoSEQ multiplex PCR; TCRdb's version includes in-frame clones alone and lacks a portion of them. This sample has a few hundred thousand clones, with approximately 86% found just once. The material sequenced was peripheral blood. The receptor was derived from a man aged 30 to 45 with active or convalescent COVID-19. The J gene is TRBJ1-2, the V gene TRBV12-3 or TRBV12-4, with D unresolved. CDR3 sequence (DNA): TGTGCCAGCAGTTTATATGGCGGCTATGGCTACACCTTC. It codes for CASSLYGGYGYTF.